These T cell receptor beta chains were read from a single sample in a study of blood T cell repertoires in COVID-19. TCRdb's copy holds only in-frame clones and misses some; the assay was immunoSEQ multiplex PCR. Among about 170,000 clones listed, roughly 87% were seen once. The sample comprised PBMCs or T cells enriched from blood (not recorded which). The receptors stem from a woman aged 45 to 65 who had recovered from COVID-19. The CDR3 runs from the conserved cysteine through the conserved F or W. A D gene is named only where the DNA matches it firmly. Expanded clones are given a class, and other clones once, few, many or no size at all.

j_call d_call clone_size v_call cdr3_nt cdr3_aa
TRBJ2-5 . . TRBV25-1 TGTGCCAGCAGTGAATTCGGCGGGCCCCAAGAGACCCAGTACTTC CASSEFGGPQETQYF
TRBJ1-3 . . TRBV19 TGTGCCAGTAACGACGTCTGGAGCTCTGGAAACACCATATATTTT CASNDVWSSGNTIYF
TRBJ1-6 . . TRBV7-2 TGTGCCAGCAGCTTAGCCGACTCCCTGCGGGATTCACCCCTCCACTTT CASSLADSLRDSPLHF
TRBJ1-1 TRBD1 . TRBV5-8 TGTGCCAGCCACAGGGGGCCGGTGAACACTGAAGCTTTCTTT CASHRGPVNTEAFF
TRBJ2-3 TRBD2 . TRBV29-1 TGCAGCACGGGGACTAGCGGGAGCACAGATACGCAGTATTTT CSTGTSGSTDTQYF
TRBJ2-2 . . TRBV5-1 TGCGCCAGCAGCTTGGAGGGAGAGGGCACCGGGGAGCTGTTTTTT CASSLEGEGTGELFF
TRBJ2-1 TRBD2 . TRBV4-2 TGTGCCAGCAGCCCCGGGAGGGCCGATGAGCAGTTCTTC CASSPGRADEQFF
TRBJ1-5 TRBD1 . TRBV6-5 TGTGCCAGCAGTATGACAGGGGTAGATCAGCCCCAGCATTTT CASSMTGVDQPQHF
TRBJ2-7 . few TRBV19 TGTGCCGTAGGAGGGAGACAGGGTTTGAGAGAGCAGTACTTC CAVGGRQGLREQYF
TRBJ1-2 TRBD1 many TRBV7-2 TGTGCCAGCAGCGCACAGGGGAGAGTCTATGGCTACACCTTC CASSAQGRVYGYTF
TRBJ1-2 TRBD1 . TRBV28 TGTGCCAGCAGTCTCACCGGCCGGGACAGGAGGGATGGCTACACCTTC CASSLTGRDRRDGYTF
TRBJ2-1 TRBD2 . TRBV7-2 TGTGCCAGCAGCAATAGCGGGAGATCGGGGAATGAGCAGTTCTTC CASSNSGRSGNEQFF
TRBJ1-4 TRBD1 . TRBV7-6 TGTGCCAGCAGCTTGTGGCCGACAGGGTCTAATGAAAAACTGTTTTTT CASSLWPTGSNEKLFF
TRBJ1-2 TRBD1 . TRBV3-1/TRBV3-2 TGTGCCAGCAGCCAAGAGGACAGGGGAGGCTACACCTTC CASSQEDRGGYTF
TRBJ1-6 TRBD1 . TRBV19 TGTGCCAGTAGTTCCCGGACAGGAAAGGGGAATAATTCACCCCTCCACTTT CASSSRTGKGNNSPLHF
TRBJ2-2 . . TRBV18 TGTGCCAGCTCACCCCAGGGTAGAAGGAACACCGGGGAGCTGTTTTTT CASSPQGRRNTGELFF
TRBJ2-6 . . TRBV6-1 TGTGCCAGCAGTGACCCAGGGGCAGCTGGGGCCAACGTCCTGACTTTC CASSDPGAAGANVLTF
TRBJ1-5 . . TRBV2 TGTGCCAGCGGGAGCCCCGATCAGCCCCAGCATTTT CASGSPDQPQHF
TRBJ1-4 TRBD1 . TRBV7-8 TGTGCCAGCAGCTTCGAGGGGGCGAAGCGTGAAAAACTGTTTTTT CASSFEGAKREKLFF
TRBJ1-2 TRBD1 . TRBV5-1 TGCGCCAGCAGCGTGGAGGACAGGGCCTATGGCTACACCTTC CASSVEDRAYGYTF
TRBJ1-1 . . TRBV5-1 TGCGCCAGCAGTTTGAGCTCGTGGAACACTGAAGCTTTCTTT CASSLSSWNTEAFF
TRBJ2-7 TRBD1 . TRBV5-1 TGCGCCAGCAGCCTGGGACAGGGGCTTGAAGAGCAGTACTTC CASSLGQGLEEQYF
TRBJ2-1 TRBD2 . TRBV7-2 TGTGCCAGCAGCCAAGGGCTGACTAGCGGATTCTACAATGAGCAGTTCTTC CASSQGLTSGFYNEQFF
TRBJ1-6 . . TRBV7-9 TGTGCCAGCAGCTTTGGGGGGAACAATTTCAATTCACCCCTCCACTTT CASSFGGNNFNSPLHF
TRBJ2-2 . . TRBV19 TGTGCCAGTAGTATAGATCTACCAGGGAACACCGGGGAGCTGTTTTTT CASSIDLPGNTGELFF
TRBJ2-7 TRBD1 . TRBV28 TGTGCCAGCACCCAAATCGGGACAGGGCTCAACGAGCAGTACTTC CASTQIGTGLNEQYF
TRBJ2-3 TRBD2 . TRBV25-1 TGTGCCAGCGGGACTAGCGGGAATCGAGATACGCAGTATTTT CASGTSGNRDTQYF
TRBJ2-1 TRBD2 once TRBV6-5 TGTGCCAGCAGTTATCCCGGACTAGCCAATGAGCAGTTCTTC CASSYPGLANEQFF
TRBJ2-3 TRBD2 . TRBV20-1 TGCAGTGCTAGTCCGGGACTAGTCTTGGATACGCAGTATTTT CSASPGLVLDTQYF
TRBJ1-4 . . TRBV7-6 TGTGCCAGCAGCTTAGCCGCAGGGGCAACTAATGAAAAACTGTTTTTT CASSLAAGATNEKLFF
TRBJ2-7 . . TRBV2 TGTGCCAGCAGTCTACTTTTAGGGAGCGAGCAGTACTTC CASSLLLGSEQYF
TRBJ1-2 TRBD1 . TRBV28 TGTGCCAGCAGATCAGGGGGCACCTATGGCTACACCTTC CASRSGGTYGYTF
TRBJ2-6 . . TRBV19 TGTGCCAGTAGTTCCCGGGCTGGGGCCAACGTCCTGACTTTC CASSSRAGANVLTF
TRBJ2-5 TRBD2 . TRBV12-5 TGTGCTAGTGGTTTGATCTCTAGCGGGCCCTTCCATGAGTACTTC CASGLISSGPFHEYF
TRBJ2-6 . . TRBV6-4 TGTGCCAGCAGCGTCAGGGGAAAGGACTCTGGGGCCAACGTCCTGACTTTC CASSVRGKDSGANVLTF
TRBJ1-2 TRBD1 . TRBV7-3 TGTGCCAGCAGCCCCGGGGGACAGGGAAAGTCTGCGGGCTACACCTTC CASSPGGQGKSAGYTF
TRBJ2-7 TRBD2 . TRBV11-2 TGTGCCAGCAGCTCCGGGACTAGTGTTTACTTC CASSSGTSVYF
TRBJ2-5 TRBD2 . TRBV27 TGTGCCAGCAGTTTGACTAGCGGGACACAAGAGACCCAGTACTTC CASSLTSGTQETQYF
TRBJ2-7 . . TRBV27 TGTGCCAGCAGTTTATCTCCAGGAAGCTCCTACGAGCAGTACTTC CASSLSPGSSYEQYF
TRBJ2-4 TRBD2 . TRBV7-9 TGTGCCAGCAGCTCTATGGCCCAACTAGCGGGTAAAAACATTCAGTACTTC CASSSMAQLAGKNIQYF
TRBJ1-2 TRBD1 . TRBV14 TGTGCCAGCAGCCCCACGGACAGGGGACCCTATGGCTACACCTTC CASSPTDRGPYGYTF
TRBJ2-7 . . TRBV6-5 TGTGCCAGCAGCAAAGAGTTTTCCTACGAGCAGTACTTC CASSKEFSYEQYF
TRBJ2-1 TRBD1 . TRBV6-4 TGTGCCAGCAGTGACTCGAATACAACACAGGGGAATGAGCAGTTCTTC CASSDSNTTQGNEQFF
TRBJ2-3 TRBD2 . TRBV7-9 TGTGCCAGCAGCTCTGGGTCTAGCGGCACCACAGATACGCAGTATTTT CASSSGSSGTTDTQYF
TRBJ1-2 . . TRBV4-3 TGCGCCAGCAGCCAACTGGACAGCTATGGCTACACCTTC CASSQLDSYGYTF
TRBJ2-1 TRBD1 . TRBV18 TGTGCCAGCTCCCACGGACAGGGAGGAAGGGATGAGCAGTTCTTC CASSHGQGGRDEQFF
TRBJ2-1 TRBD2 . TRBV27 TGTGCCAGCAGTTTAATCGGGCATGAAGGACTAGCGTTATACAATGAGCAGTTCTTC CASSLIGHEGLALYNEQFF
TRBJ2-5 . . TRBV18 TGTGCCAGCTCACCACCGCAGGGGTCGGGGACCCAGTACTTC CASSPPQGSGTQYF
TRBJ1-3 . few TRBV10-2 TGCGCCAGCTCGACAGGATCTGGAAACACCATATATTTT CASSTGSGNTIYF
TRBJ1-2 . . TRBV28 TGTGCCAGCAGTTTACTAACTCTCGGCTACACCTTC CASSLLTLGYTF
TRBJ1-3 . . TRBV6-4 TGTGCCAGCAGTGACCTGCAGGGTGCGGTTGAAAACACCATATATTTT CASSDLQGAVENTIYF
TRBJ1-1 . . TRBV14 TGTGCCAGCAGCCTCGACTCTAACACTGAAGCTTTCTTT CASSLDSNTEAFF
TRBJ2-5 TRBD1 . TRBV19 TGTGCCAGTAGTATTTCTGAGAAGGACAGGGTGGAACTAAAGACCCAGTACTTC CASSISEKDRVELKTQYF